These 9 T cell receptor beta chains came from one sample sequenced in a study of cytomegalovirus exposure and HLA in healthy donors. The PCR ran on 60 Vbeta and 13 Jbeta primers. Profiling relied on immunoSEQ multiplex PCR, and the TCRdb table lists in-frame clones only, not all of them. The data contain about 130,000 clones, under 80% of them singletons. Material for sequencing was PBMCs. The receptor source for this set is a woman in her sixties or seventies in good health and CMV-seropositive.

The chain is built from TRBV7-8 and TRBJ1-3; TRBD1 matches at 7 bases. Per germline, CDR1 SGHVS and CDR2 FQNEAQ. V gave up 8 bases and J gave up 4 bases; unmatched junction bases: 8. The CDR3 has 14 amino acids. The DNA for the CDR3 is TGTGCCAGCCAACGAGGGACAGCCGGAAACACCATATATTTT. Amino acids: CASQRGTAGNTIYF. The full variable domain, rest sourced from reference TRBV7-8 and TRBJ1-3, is GAGVSQSPRYKVAKRGQDVALRCDPISGHVSLFWYQQALGQGPEFLTYFQNEAQLDKSGLPSDRFFAERPEGSVSTLKIQRTQQEDSAVYLCASQRGTAGNTIYFGEGSWLTVV.

The chain recombines TRBV5-1 with TRBJ1-6; D is perhaps TRBD1 (6 bases). The CDR3 runs to 19 residues. Trimming took 0 bases from V and 2 from J, leaving 18 bases between them. Germline values: CDR1 SGHRS, CDR2 YFSETQ. The CDR3 region is CASSLAKGGRGTYNSPLHF. DNA of the CDR3: TGCGCCAGCAGCTTGGCTAAAGGCGGCAGGGGCACCTATAATTCACCCCTCCACTTT. Filled out from reference TRBV5-1 and TRBJ1-6, the complete variable domain reads KAGVTQTPRYLIKTRGQQVTLSCSPISGHRSVSWYQQTPGQGLQFLFEYFSETQRNKGNFPGRFSGRQFSNSRSEMNVSTLELGDSALYLCASSLAKGGRGTYNSPLHFGNGTRLTVT.

This clone was detected a few times. The chain combines TRBV6-4 with TRBJ2-7; TRBD2 agrees at 16 bases. CDR1 is MRHNA and CDR2 is SNTAGT in the germline V gene. The V and J ends lost 7 bases and 1 base, in that order; junction bases with no gene match: 4. CDR3 length: 16 residues. The DNA of the CDR3 is TGTGCCAGCACCTTGGGACTAGCGGGAGGGTCCTACGAGCAGTACTTC. This codes for CASTLGLAGGSYEQYF.

The chain carries TRBV30 and TRBJ1-2; D call uncertain. The V end was cut by 5 bases, the J end by 8 bases, with 12 bases between. Germline V gene data show CDR1 as GTSNPN and CDR2 as SVGIG (reference sequence). CDR3 length: 11 amino acids. CDR3 in amino acids: CAWLTSGGYTF. The DNA of the CDR3 is TGTGCCTGGTTGACATCGGGGGGCTACACCTTC.

The chain joins TRBV2 to TRBJ1-2, with D perhaps matching TRBD1 (6 bases). V lost 7 bases and J lost 4, with 13 bases in between. The CDR3 runs 13 residues. Germline assignment: CDR1 SNHLY and CDR2 FYNNEI. The CDR3 DNA follows: TGTGCCAGCAAGTGGACAGTCAGCTATGGCTACACCTTC. Encoded protein: CASKWTVSYGYTF.

In DNA, the CDR3 is TGTGCCAGCAGTGACGACCACAGCTCTGGAAACACCATATATTTT. Translating gives CASSDDHSSGNTIYF. This chain links TRBV6-6 with TRBJ1-3; D is ambiguous. The CDR3 covers 15 residues. CDR1 is MNHNY, CDR2 SVGAGI, per germline (reference sequence). With 5 bases removed from V and 0 bases from J, the gap between germline ends came to 11 bases.

The count of this clone is one. V usage is TRBV25-1 and J usage is TRBJ2-7; TRBD1 aligns across 9 bases. The ends lost 3 bases at V and 3 bases at J; junction bases unmatched: 6. The CDR3 contains 15 residues. CDR1 MGHDK and CDR2 SYGVNS come from the germline V gene. CDR3: CASSDIGTGNYEQYF. In nucleotides, the CDR3 is TGTGCCAGCAGTGATATCGGGACAGGGAACTACGAGCAGTACTTC.

The chain combines TRBV5-8 with TRBJ2-2; 7 positions agree with TRBD2. The CDR3 spans 17 residues. Losses at the gene ends were 0 bases for V and 2 bases for J; bases not matched to a gene: 7. CDR1 is SGHTS, CDR2 YDEGEE, per germline. The CDR3 region is CASSLAKGLKNTGELFF. CDR3 nucleotides: TGTGCCAGCAGCTTGGCTAAGGGACTAAAAAACACCGGGGAGCTGTTTTTT.

There are a few counts of this clone. This rearrangement joins TRBV29-1 to TRBJ1-1; D perhaps matches TRBD1 (6 bases). The CDR3 loop spans 14 amino acids. Germline-derived CDR1 and CDR2 are SQVTM and ANQGSEA. The germline V and J ends were trimmed by 4 bases and 0 bases, with 12 bases remaining between them. The CDR3 protein is CSVGTGGLNTEAFF. The CDR3 DNA follows: TGCAGCGTTGGGACCGGGGGGCTGAACACTGAAGCTTTCTTT.